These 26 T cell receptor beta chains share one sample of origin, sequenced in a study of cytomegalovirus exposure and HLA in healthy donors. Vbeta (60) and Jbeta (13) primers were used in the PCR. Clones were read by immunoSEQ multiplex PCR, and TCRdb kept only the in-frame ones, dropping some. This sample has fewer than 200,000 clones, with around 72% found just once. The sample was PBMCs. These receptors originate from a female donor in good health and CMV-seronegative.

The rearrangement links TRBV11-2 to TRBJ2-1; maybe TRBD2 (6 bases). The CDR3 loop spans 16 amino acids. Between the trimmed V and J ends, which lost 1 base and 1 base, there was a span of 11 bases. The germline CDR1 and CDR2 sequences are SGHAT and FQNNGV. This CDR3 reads CASSLGQGGSYNEQFF. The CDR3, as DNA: TGTGCCAGCAGCTTAGGCCAGGGAGGATCCTACAATGAGCAGTTCTTC.

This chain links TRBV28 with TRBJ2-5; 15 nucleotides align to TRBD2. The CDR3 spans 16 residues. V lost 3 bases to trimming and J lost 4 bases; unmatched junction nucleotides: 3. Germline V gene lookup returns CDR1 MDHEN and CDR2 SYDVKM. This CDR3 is CASSLRTSGRVETQYF. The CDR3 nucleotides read TGTGCCAGCAGTTTGAGGACTAGCGGGAGGGTAGAGACCCAGTACTTC.

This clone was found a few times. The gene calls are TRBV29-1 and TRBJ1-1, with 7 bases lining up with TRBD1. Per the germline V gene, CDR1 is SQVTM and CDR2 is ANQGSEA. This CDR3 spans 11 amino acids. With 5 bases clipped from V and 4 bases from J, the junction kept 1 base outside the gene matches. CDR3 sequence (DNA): TGCAGCGTTCGGGACAGCACTGAAGCTTTCTTT. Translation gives CSVRDSTEAFF.

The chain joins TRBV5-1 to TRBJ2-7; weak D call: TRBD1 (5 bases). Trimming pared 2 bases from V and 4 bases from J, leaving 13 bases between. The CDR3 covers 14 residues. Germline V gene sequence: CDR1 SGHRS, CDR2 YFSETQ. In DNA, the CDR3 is TGCGCCAGCAGCTTTAGACCTCAGGGATACGAGCAGTACTTC. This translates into CASSFRPQGYEQYF.

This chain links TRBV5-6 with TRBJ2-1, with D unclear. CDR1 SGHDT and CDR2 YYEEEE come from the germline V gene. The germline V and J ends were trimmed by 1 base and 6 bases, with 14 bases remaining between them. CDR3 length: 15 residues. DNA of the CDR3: TGTGCCAGCAGCTTGTATTTCCCCTCCGGCAATGAGCAGTTCTTC. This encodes CASSLYFPSGNEQFF.

The CDR3 reads CASSGGGGRANVLTF. The DNA for the CDR3 is TGTGCCAGCAGCGGGGGGGGTGGCCGGGCCAACGTCCTGACTTTC. The V gene is TRBV7-2, the J gene TRBJ2-6, with 7 nucleotides matching TRBD2. V lost 5 bases, J lost 5 bases, and 6 bases stayed unmatched. CDR1 and CDR2 from the germline V gene are SGHTA and FQGNSA. The CDR3 extends over 15 amino acids.

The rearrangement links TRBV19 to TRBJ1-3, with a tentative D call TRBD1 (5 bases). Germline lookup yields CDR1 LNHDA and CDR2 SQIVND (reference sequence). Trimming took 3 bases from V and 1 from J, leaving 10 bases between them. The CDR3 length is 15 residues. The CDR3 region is CASSIDSTSGNTIYF. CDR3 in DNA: TGTGCCAGTAGTATTGACAGCACATCTGGAAACACCATATATTTT.

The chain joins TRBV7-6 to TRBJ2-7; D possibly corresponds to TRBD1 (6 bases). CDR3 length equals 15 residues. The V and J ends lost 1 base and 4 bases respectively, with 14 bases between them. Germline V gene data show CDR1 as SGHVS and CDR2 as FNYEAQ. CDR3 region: CASSLGGQAAYEQYF. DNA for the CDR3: TGTGCCAGCAGCTTAGGGGGGCAGGCTGCATACGAGCAGTACTTC.

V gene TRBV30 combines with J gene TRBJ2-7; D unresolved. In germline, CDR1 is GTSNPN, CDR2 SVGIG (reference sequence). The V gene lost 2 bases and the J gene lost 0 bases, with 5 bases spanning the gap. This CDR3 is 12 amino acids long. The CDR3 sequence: CAWSLRSYEQYF. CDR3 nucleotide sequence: TGTGCCTGGAGTTTGCGCTCCTACGAGCAGTACTTC.

The CDR3 bases are TGCGCCAGCAGATCACTAGCGGGGCCCGTTGGCACAGATACGCAGTATTTT. This codes for CASRSLAGPVGTDTQYF. The V and J genes are TRBV5-1 and TRBJ2-3; 10 nucleotides agree with TRBD2. With 5 bases clipped from V and 1 base from J, the junction kept 10 bases outside the gene matches. Per the germline V gene, CDR1 is SGHRS and CDR2 is YFSETQ. The CDR3 length is 17 residues.

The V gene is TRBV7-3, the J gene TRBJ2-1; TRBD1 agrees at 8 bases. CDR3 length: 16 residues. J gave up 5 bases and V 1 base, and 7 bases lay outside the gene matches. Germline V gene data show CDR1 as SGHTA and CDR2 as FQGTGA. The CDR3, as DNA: TGTGCCAGCAGCTTAAAAGGCAGGGGGCTGAACAATGAGCAGTTCTTC. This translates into CASSLKGRGLNNEQFF.

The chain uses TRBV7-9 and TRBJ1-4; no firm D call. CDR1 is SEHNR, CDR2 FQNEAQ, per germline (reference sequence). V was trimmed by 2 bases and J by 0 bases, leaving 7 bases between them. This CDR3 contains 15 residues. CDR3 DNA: TGTGCCAGCAGCTTATTGGCCGCAACTAATGAAAAACTGTTTTTT. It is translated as CASSLLAATNEKLFF.

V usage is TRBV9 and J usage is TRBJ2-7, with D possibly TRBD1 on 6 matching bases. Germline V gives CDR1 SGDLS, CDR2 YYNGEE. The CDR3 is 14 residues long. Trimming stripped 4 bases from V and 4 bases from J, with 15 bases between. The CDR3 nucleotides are TGTGCCAGCAGCCCTTCTCACAGGGAATACGAGCAGTACTTC. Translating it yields CASSPSHREYEQYF.

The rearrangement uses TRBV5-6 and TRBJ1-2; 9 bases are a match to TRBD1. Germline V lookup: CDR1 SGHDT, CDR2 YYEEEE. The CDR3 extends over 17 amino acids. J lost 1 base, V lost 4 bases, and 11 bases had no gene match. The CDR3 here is CASSLGYRGRDNYGYTF. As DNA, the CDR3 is TGTGCCAGCAGCCTGGGGTACAGGGGGCGTGATAACTATGGCTACACCTTC.

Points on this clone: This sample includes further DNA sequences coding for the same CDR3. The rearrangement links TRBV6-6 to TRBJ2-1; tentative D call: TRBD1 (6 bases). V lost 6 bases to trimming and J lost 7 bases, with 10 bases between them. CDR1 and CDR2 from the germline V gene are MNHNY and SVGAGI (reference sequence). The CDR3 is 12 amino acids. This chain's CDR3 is CASSSQGNEQFF. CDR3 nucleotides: TGTGCCAGCAGCTCCCAGGGGAATGAGCAGTTCTTC.

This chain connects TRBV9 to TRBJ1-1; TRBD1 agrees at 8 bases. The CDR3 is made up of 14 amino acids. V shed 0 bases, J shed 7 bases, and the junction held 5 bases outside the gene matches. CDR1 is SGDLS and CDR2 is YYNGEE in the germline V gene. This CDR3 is CASSVGQGAFEAFF. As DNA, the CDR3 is TGTGCCAGCAGCGTAGGGCAGGGGGCCTTTGAAGCTTTCTTT.

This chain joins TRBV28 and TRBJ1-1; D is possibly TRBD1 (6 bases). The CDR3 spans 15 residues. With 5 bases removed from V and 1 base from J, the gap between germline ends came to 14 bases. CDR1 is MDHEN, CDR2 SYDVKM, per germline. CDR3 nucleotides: TGTGCCAGCAGTGAATCCGGGACAAAGAACACTGAAGCTTTCTTT. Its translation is CASSESGTKNTEAFF. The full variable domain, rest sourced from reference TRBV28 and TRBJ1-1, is DVKVTQSSRYLVKRTGEKVFLECVQDMDHENMFWYRQDPGLGLRLIYFSYDVKMKEKGDIPEGYSVSREKKERFSLILESASTNQTSMYLCASSESGTKNTEAFFGQGTRLTVV.

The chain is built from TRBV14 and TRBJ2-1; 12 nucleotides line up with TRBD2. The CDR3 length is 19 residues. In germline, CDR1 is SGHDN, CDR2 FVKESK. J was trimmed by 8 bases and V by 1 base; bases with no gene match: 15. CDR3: CASSQVRTSGARGGDEQFF. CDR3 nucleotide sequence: TGTGCCAGCAGCCAAGTCCGGACTAGCGGGGCCCGAGGGGGGGATGAGCAGTTCTTC.

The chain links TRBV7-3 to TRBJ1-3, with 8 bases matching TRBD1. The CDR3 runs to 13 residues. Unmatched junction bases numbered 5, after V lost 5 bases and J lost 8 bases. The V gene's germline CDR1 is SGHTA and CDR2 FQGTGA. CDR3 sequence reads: CASSRQGSDTIYF. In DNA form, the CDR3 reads TGTGCCAGCAGCCGACAGGGGTCGGACACCATATATTTT.

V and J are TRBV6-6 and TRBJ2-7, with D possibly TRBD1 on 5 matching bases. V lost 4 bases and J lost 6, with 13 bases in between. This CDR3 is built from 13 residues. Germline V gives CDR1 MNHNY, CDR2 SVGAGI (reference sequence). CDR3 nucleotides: TGTGCCAGCAGTTCCCCCTCTAGGGGCGAGCAGTACTTC. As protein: CASSSPSRGEQYF.

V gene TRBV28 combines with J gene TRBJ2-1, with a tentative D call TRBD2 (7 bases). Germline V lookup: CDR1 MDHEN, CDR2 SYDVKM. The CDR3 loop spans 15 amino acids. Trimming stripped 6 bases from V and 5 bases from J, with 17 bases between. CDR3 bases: TGTGCCAGCAGGGATTGGGGGGGCAACAACAATGAGCAGTTCTTC. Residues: CASRDWGGNNNEQFF.

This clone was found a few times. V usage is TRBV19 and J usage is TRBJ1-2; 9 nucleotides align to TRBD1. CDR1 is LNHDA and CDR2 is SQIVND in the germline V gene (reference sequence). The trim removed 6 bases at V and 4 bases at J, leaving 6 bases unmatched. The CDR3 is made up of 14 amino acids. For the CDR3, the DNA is TGTGCCAGTAGGAAGGACAGGGGTGCCTATGGCTACACCTTC. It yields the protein CASRKDRGAYGYTF.

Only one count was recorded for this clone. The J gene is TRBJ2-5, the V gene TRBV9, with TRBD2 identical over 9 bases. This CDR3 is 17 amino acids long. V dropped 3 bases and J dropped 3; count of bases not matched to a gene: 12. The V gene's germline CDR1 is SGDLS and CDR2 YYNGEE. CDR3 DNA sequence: TGTGCCAGCAGCGCCTCCTCCAGGGCTAGCGGGAAAGAGACCCAGTACTTC. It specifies CASSASSRASGKETQYF. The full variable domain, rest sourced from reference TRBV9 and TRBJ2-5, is DSGVTQTPKHLITATGQRVTLRCSPRSGDLSVYWYQQSLDQGLQFLIQYYNGEERAKGNILERFSAQQFPDLHSELNLSSLELGDSALYFCASSASSRASGKETQYFGPGTRLLVL.

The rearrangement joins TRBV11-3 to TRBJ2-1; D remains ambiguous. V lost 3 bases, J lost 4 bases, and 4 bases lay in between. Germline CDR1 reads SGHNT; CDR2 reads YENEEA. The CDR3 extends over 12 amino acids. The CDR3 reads CASSFCYNEQFF. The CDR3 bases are TGTGCCAGCAGCTTCTGTTACAATGAGCAGTTCTTC.

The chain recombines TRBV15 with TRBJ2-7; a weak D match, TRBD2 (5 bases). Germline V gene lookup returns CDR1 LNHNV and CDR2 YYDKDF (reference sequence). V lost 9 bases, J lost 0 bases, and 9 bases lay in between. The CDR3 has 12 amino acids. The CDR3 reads CATSGSSYEQYF. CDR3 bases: TGTGCCACGTCGGGAAGCTCCTACGAGCAGTACTTC.

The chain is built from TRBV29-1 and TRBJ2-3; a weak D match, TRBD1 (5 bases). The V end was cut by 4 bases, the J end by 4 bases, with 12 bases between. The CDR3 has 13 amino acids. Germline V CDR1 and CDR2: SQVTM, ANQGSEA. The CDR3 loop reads CSVGSGFADTQYF. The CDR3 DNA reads TGCAGCGTTGGGTCAGGGTTCGCAGATACGCAGTATTTT.